This TCR beta chain was sequenced for a study of CD8+ T cells in alopecia areata. Study-level results: Scalp samples also contribute reads from the resident alphabeta T cells found in normal skin.

Reverse transcription of extracted RNA yielded cDNA, which provided the sequencing template. Sequenced by immunoSEQ multiplex PCR; TCRdb stores in-frame clones only, minus some. The profile shows about 250,000 clones, roughly 63% of them singletons. Treatment: oral pan-JAK inhibitor, 5-10 mg twice daily. Samples from alopecia areata patients were lesional scalp punch biopsies and peripheral blood. This clone has just a few counts. Its antigen is unidentified. The sample was CD4+ T cells sorted from blood, taken around week 54, from a patient treated with tofacitinib. This clonotype was obtained from a human donor with alopecia areata.

The CDR3 loop reads CSVSSGKLYEQYF. As DNA, the CDR3 is TGCAGCGTTTCTAGCGGGAAACTCTACGAGCAGTACTTC. The V gene is TRBV29-1, the J gene TRBJ2-7; TRBD2 matches 9 bases. Germline CDR1 SQVTM, CDR2 ANQGSEA. Germline trimming cut 5 bases from V and 3 bases from J; bases unmatched to any gene: 5. The CDR3 contains 13 residues.